This TCR beta chain was identified during a study of blood T cell repertoires in COVID-19. Study overall: Sources were T cells, B-cell-depleted T cells, or PBMCs; the material itself was cDNA or gDNA.

Patients from Seattle were sampled longitudinally, starting during active infection. Original handling: Using reference gene primer amplification, nucleated cell counts were estimated. Data came from immunoSEQ multiplex PCR; TCRdb stores just in-frame clones and leaves some out. V and J calls and clone size come straight from that table; D and trimming were deduced from the DNA. This table holds roughly 440,000 clones, approximately 88% found once. V lost 4 bases and J 6 bases, leaving 15 bases between the germline ends. Per germline, CDR1 SGHRS and CDR2 YFSETQ. The CDR3 consists of 14 residues. The source of this sequence is a woman aged 45-65 years with COVID-19, enrolled during active disease. J is TRBJ2-3 and V is TRBV5-1, with D tentatively TRBD1 (7 bases). Specimen: peripheral blood. The CDR3 DNA sequence: TGCGCCAGCAGCCCAGGGGGAGGCGAGGATACGCAGTATTTT. It codes for CASSPGGGEDTQYF.